The present entry profiles one T cell receptor beta chain with its context. The protocol was immunoSEQ multiplex PCR, while the TCRdb copy is restricted to in-frame clones and leaves out a portion. The sample consists of about 50,000 clones, roughly 90% of them appearing once. Mixed chimerism was transient after nonmyeloablative marrow transplants from related graft donors. Thawed PBMCs were FACS-sorted into unstimulated CD4+CD25+CD127- regulatory T cells, CD4+CD25- non-regulatory cells, CD4 and CD8 cells. Germline V gene data show CDR1 as MNHEY and CDR2 as SMNVEV (reference sequence). CDR3 size: 13 residues. This sample was taken from a study of Tregs in tolerant kidney transplant recipients.

The chain links TRBV27 to TRBJ2-5; D is undetermined. The J call is in doubt because the DNA end fits TRBJ2-7 better. The sequencing here drew on CD8+ T cells from blood (PBMCs), taken 12 months after the transplant. This receptor was obtained from a human patient who received a combined kidney and bone marrow transplant. Certain T cells may be donor cells from the graft. The CDR3 sequence: CASSLGRSSEQYF. CDR3 coding DNA: TGTGCCAGCAGTTTGGGCAGGTCGTCCGAGCAGTACTTC.